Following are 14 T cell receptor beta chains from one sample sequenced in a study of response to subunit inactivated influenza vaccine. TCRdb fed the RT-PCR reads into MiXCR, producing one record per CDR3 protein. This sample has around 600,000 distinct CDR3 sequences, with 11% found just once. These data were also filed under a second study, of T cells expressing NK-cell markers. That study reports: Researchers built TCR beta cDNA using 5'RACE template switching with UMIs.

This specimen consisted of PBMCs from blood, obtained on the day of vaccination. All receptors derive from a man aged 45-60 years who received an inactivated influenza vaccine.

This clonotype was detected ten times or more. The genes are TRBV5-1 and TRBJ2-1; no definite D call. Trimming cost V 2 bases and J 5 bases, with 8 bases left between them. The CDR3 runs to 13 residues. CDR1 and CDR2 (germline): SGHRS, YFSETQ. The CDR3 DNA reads TGCGCCAGCAGCTTAGGACGACACAATGAGCAGTTCTTC. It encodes CASSLGRHNEQFF.

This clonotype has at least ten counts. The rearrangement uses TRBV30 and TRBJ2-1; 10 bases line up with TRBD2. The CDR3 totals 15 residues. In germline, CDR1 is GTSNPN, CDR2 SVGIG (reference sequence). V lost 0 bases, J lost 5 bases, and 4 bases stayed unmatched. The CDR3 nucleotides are TGTGCCTGGAGTGTAGTGCTAGCGGGGGACAATGAGCAGTTCTTC. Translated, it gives CAWSVVLAGDNEQFF. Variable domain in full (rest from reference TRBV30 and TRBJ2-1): SQTIHQWPATLVQPVGSPLSLECTVEGTSNPNLYWYRQAAGRGLQLLFYSVGIGQISSEVPQNLSASRPQDRQFILSSKKLLLSDSGFYLCAWSVVLAGDNEQFFGPGTRLTVL.

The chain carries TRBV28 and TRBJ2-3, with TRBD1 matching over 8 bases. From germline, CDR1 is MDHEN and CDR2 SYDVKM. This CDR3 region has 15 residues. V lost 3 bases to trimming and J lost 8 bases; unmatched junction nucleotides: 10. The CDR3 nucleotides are TGTGCCAGCAGTTTGGGGGGCAGGGGGCTTGGTACGCAGTATTTT. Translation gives CASSLGGRGLGTQYF.

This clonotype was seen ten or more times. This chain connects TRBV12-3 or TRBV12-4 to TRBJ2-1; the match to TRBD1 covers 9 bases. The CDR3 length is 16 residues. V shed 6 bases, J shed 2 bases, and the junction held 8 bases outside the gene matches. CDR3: CASRTRTGETYNEQFF. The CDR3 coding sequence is TGTGCCAGCAGGACACGGACAGGGGAAACCTACAATGAGCAGTTCTTC.

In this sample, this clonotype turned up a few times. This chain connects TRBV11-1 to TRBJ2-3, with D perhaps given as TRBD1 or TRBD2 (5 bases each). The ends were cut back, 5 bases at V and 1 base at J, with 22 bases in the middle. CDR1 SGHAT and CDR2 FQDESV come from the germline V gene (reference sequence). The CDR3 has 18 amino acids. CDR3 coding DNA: TGTGCCAGCAGCAAATCCCGGGGCCCGAGTCCCCGCACAGATACGCAGTATTTT. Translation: CASSKSRGPSPRTDTQYF.

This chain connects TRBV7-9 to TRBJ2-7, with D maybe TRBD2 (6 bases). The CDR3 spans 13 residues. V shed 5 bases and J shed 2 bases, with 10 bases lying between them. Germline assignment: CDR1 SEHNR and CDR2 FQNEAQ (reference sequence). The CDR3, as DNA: TGTGCCAGCAGCGGAGGAGGGACCTACGAGCAGTACTTC. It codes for CASSGGGTYEQYF.

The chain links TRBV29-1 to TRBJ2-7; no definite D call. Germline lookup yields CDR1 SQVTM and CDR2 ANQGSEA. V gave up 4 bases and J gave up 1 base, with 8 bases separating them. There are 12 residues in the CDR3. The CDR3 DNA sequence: TGCAGCGTTGTGGGGAATTCCTACGAGCAGTACTTC. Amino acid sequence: CSVVGNSYEQYF.

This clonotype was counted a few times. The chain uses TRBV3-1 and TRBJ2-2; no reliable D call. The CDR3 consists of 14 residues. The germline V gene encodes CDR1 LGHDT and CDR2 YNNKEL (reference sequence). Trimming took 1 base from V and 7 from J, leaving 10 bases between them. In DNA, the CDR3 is TGTGCCAGCAGCCAAGGAATAGGGTTCGGGGAGCTGTTTTTT. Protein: CASSQGIGFGELFF.

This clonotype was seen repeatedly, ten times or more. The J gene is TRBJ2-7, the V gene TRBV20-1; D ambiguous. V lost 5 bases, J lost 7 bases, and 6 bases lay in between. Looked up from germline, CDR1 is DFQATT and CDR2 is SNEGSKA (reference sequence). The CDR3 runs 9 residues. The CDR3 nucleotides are TGCAGTGCTGGGGTTGAGCAGTACTTC. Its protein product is CSAGVEQYF.

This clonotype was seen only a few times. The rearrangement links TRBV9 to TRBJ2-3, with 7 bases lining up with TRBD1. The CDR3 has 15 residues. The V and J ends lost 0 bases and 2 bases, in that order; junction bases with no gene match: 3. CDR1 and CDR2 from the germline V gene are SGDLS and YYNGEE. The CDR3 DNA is TGTGCCAGCAGCGTAGGGACAGGAGACACAGATACGCAGTATTTT. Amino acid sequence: CASSVGTGDTDTQYF.

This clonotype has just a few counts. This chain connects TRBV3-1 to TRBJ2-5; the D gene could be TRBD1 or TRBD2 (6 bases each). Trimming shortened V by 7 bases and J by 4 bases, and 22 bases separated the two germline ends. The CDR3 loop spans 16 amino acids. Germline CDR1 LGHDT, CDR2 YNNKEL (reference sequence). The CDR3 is CASTPYPRGRGETQYF. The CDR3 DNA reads TGTGCCAGCACACCGTACCCCCGGGGGCGGGGAGAGACCCAGTACTTC.

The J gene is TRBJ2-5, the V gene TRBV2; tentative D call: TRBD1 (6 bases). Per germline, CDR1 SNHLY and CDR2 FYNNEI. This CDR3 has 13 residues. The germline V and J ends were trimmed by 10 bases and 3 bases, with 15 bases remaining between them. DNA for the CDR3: TGTGCCACCGCAGGGCACAGGGAAGAGACCCAGTACTTC. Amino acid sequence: CATAGHREETQYF. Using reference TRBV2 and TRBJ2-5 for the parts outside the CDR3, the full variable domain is EPEVTQTPSHQVTQMGQEVILRCVPISNHLYFYWYRQILGQKVEFLVSFYNNEISEKSEIFDDQFSVERPDGSNFTLKIRSTKLEDSAMYFCATAGHREETQYFGPGTRLLVL.

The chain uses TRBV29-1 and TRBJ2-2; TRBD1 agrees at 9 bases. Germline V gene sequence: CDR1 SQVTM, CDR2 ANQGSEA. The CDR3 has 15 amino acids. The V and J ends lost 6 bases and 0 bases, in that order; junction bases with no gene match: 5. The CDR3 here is CSVRTGGANTGELFF. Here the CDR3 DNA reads TGCAGCGTCCGTACAGGGGGCGCGAACACCGGGGAGCTGTTTTTT.

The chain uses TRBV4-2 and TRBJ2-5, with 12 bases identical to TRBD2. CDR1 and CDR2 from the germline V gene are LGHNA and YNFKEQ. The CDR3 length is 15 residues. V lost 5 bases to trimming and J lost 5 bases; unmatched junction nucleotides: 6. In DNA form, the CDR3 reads TGTGCCAGCAGCACCCGGACTAGCGGGAAGGAGACCCAGTACTTC. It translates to CASSTRTSGKETQYF.